Following are 30 T cell receptor beta chains from one sample sequenced in a study of human T cells and chemical hapten exposure. Time point defined: patch test 1, 2 weeks after DPC sensitization. Treatment reported: therapeutic diphenylcyclopropenone sensitization with weekly scalp DPC. TCRdb used MiXCR to reprocess the RACE reads, holding one entry per CDR3 protein. The profile covers some 190,000 distinct CDR3 sequences, with around 24% appearing a single time and about 7% taken by the ten largest. Sequencing was performed on whole blood, taken in connection with sensitization to the hapten diphenylcyclopropenone (DPC). The source is a woman between 50 and 59 years old with alopecia areata. Some clones in this sample may be carry-over from other donors' samples.

This clonotype was seen at least ten times. V gene TRBV11-1 combines with J gene TRBJ2-2; 9 bases align to TRBD1. The length of the CDR3 is 15 residues. Germline CDR1 is SGHAT and CDR2 is FQDESV (reference sequence). V trimming: 5 bases; J trimming: 0 bases; junction bases outside the gene matches: 1. In nucleotides, the CDR3 is TGTGCCAGCAGCCGACAGGGGGCGAACACCGGGGAGCTGTTTTTT. Translated: CASSRQGANTGELFF.

This clonotype has at least ten counts. The rearrangement uses TRBV25-1 and TRBJ2-5, with TRBD2 matching 10 bases. Losses at the gene ends were 3 bases for V and 5 bases for J; bases not matched to a gene: 6. The CDR3 sequence is 15 residues long. CDR1 MGHDK and CDR2 SYGVNS come from the germline V gene. The CDR3 DNA reads TGTGCCAGCAGTGACCTAGCGGGAGTAGGGGAGACCCAGTACTTC. It specifies CASSDLAGVGETQYF.

The chain links TRBV7-8 to TRBJ2-5; D remains ambiguous. The germline V gene encodes CDR1 SGHVS and CDR2 FQNEAQ. This CDR3 is 13 amino acids long. V was clipped by 0 bases and J by 2 bases, with 4 bases between them. CDR3 nucleotide sequence: TGTGCCAGCAGCTTAGCGCATCAAGAGACCCAGTACTTC. It translates to CASSLAHQETQYF.

The rearrangement uses TRBV12-5 and TRBJ1-5; D is ambiguous. The germline V gene encodes CDR1 LGHNT and CDR2 FRNRAP. V lost 2 bases and J 1 base, leaving 15 bases between the germline ends. This CDR3 has 17 amino acids. The CDR3 region is CASGLILSGMSNQPQHF. The CDR3 nucleotides read TGTGCTAGTGGTTTGATTTTATCGGGTATGAGCAATCAGCCCCAGCATTTT.

The J gene is TRBJ2-1, the V gene TRBV27, with 7 bases fitting TRBD2. CDR1 and CDR2 from the germline V gene are MNHEY and SMNVEV (reference sequence). The ends lost 7 bases at V and 5 bases at J; junction bases unmatched: 5. The CDR3 spans 13 residues. For the CDR3, the DNA is TGTGCCAGCACCGGGGGGATCCACAATGAGCAGTTCTTC. Protein sequence: CASTGGIHNEQFF.

This clonotype was found a few times. The genes are TRBV5-1 and TRBJ2-3; tentative D call: TRBD1 (7 bases). V was pared by 7 bases and J by 3 bases, with 15 bases between. CDR3 length equals 14 residues. Germline V gene data show CDR1 as SGHRS and CDR2 as YFSETQ. CDR3 nucleotide sequence: TGCGCCAGCGCCCCCAGGGGGGATACAGATACGCAGTATTTT. Its protein is CASAPRGDTDTQYF. Complete variable domain (other parts from reference TRBV5-1 and TRBJ2-3): KAGVTQTPRYLIKTRGQQVTLSCSPISGHRSVSWYQQTPGQGLQFLFEYFSETQRNKGNFPGRFSGRQFSNSRSEMNVSTLELGDSALYLCASAPRGDTDTQYFGPGTRLTVL.

This chain connects TRBV15 to TRBJ2-4; tentatively, D is TRBD1 (5 bases). The CDR3 runs 15 residues. Germline CDR1 and CDR2: LNHNV and YYDKDF (reference sequence). The V end lost 5 bases, the J end lost 1 base, and 12 bases lay between the germline ends. The CDR3 reads CATSAFRVAKNIQYF. CDR3 sequence (DNA): TGTGCCACCAGCGCCTTCAGGGTCGCCAAAAACATTCAGTACTTC.

Comments on this clonotype: An end of the junction differs from the germline gene, which may be a read error. V is TRBV5-6 and J is TRBJ1-2; D uncertain. The CDR3 sequence is 15 residues long. Per the germline V gene, CDR1 is SGHDT and CDR2 is YYEEEE. CDR3 sequence: CVSSLAVTGNYGYTF. Written as DNA, the CDR3 is TGTGTCAGCAGCTTGGCCGTGACCGGTAACTATGGCTACACCTTC.

The J gene is TRBJ2-5, the V gene TRBV5-1, with 7 nucleotides matching TRBD2. With 5 bases clipped from V and 1 base from J, the junction kept 5 bases outside the gene matches. Germline lookup yields CDR1 SGHRS and CDR2 YFSETQ. The CDR3 length is 14 residues. CDR3 loop: CASSREGTQETQYF. The DNA for the CDR3 is TGCGCCAGCAGTAGGGAGGGGACCCAAGAGACCCAGTACTTC.

The chain links TRBV2 to TRBJ2-1, with D perhaps matching TRBD1 or TRBD2 (5 bases each). Between the trimmed V and J ends, which lost 6 bases and 2 bases, there was a span of 14 bases. Germline V lookup: CDR1 SNHLY, CDR2 FYNNEI. The CDR3 runs 15 residues. The CDR3 DNA sequence: TGTGCCAGCAGGGGGGTGAGCGGAGCCTACAATGAGCAGTTCTTC. Amino acids: CASRGVSGAYNEQFF.

In this sample, this clonotype turned up a few times. The gene calls are TRBV27 and TRBJ2-2; D gene unclear. Trimming stripped 5 bases from V and 0 bases from J, with 19 bases between. Germline CDR1 and CDR2: MNHEY and SMNVEV (reference sequence). This CDR3 has 18 amino acids. The CDR3 sequence: CASSHTKATFANTGELFF. The CDR3 DNA reads TGTGCCAGCAGTCACACGAAGGCAACCTTCGCGAACACCGGGGAGCTGTTTTTT.

The V gene is TRBV10-3, the J gene TRBJ2-3; 10 positions match TRBD2. The CDR3 extends over 14 amino acids. Germline V gives CDR1 ENHRY, CDR2 SYGVKD. V lost 7 bases to trimming and J lost 4 bases; unmatched junction nucleotides: 5. The CDR3, as DNA: TGTGCCATCAACCCAGCGGGAGGGCCAGATACGCAGTATTTT. As protein: CAINPAGGPDTQYF.

J is TRBJ1-1 and V is TRBV2, with TRBD1 as a possible D gene (6 bases). V was pared by 4 bases and J by 1 base, with 13 bases between. The CDR3 runs to 15 residues. The V gene's germline CDR1 is SNHLY and CDR2 FYNNEI. The CDR3 loop is CASSGRNRANTEAFF. The CDR3 DNA sequence: TGTGCCAGCAGTGGGCGGAACAGGGCGAACACTGAAGCTTTCTTT.

J is TRBJ2-1 and V is TRBV30; possible D gene TRBD1, 6 bases. Per the germline V gene, CDR1 is GTSNPN and CDR2 is SVGIG (reference sequence). Trimming left V 2 bases short and J 5 bases short, with 31 bases between. The CDR3 is 20 residues long. The CDR3 DNA is TGTGCCTGGAGTTCCTATACAGGAGACTTTTTTGGGGGCACCGACAATGAGCAGTTCTTC. It encodes CAWSSYTGDFFGGTDNEQFF.

In its sample, this clonotype was seen a few times. The chain is built from TRBV11-2 and TRBJ2-2; the match to TRBD1 covers 7 bases. CDR1 and CDR2 (germline): SGHAT, FQNNGV. J was trimmed by 6 bases and V by 5 bases; bases with no gene match: 6. The CDR3 length is 14 residues. Here the CDR3 reads CASSRTGPPGELFF. CDR3 nucleotides: TGTGCCAGCAGCCGGACAGGTCCCCCCGGGGAGCTGTTTTTT.

The gene calls are TRBV6-6 and TRBJ2-3, with 7 positions matching TRBD2. The CDR3 runs 17 residues. Germline V gene lookup returns CDR1 MNHNY and CDR2 SVGAGI (reference sequence). The junction had 12 bases not matched to a gene; V was cut back by 6 bases and J by 0 bases. The CDR3 here is CASSSPGLSTSTDTQYF. The CDR3 DNA reads as TGTGCCAGCAGCTCACCGGGACTATCCACTAGCACAGATACGCAGTATTTT.

V and J are TRBV12-3 or TRBV12-4 and TRBJ2-5; TRBD2 is a possible D gene (6 bases). V lost 2 bases and J lost 2, with 15 bases in between. The CDR3 is 16 residues long. The DNA for the CDR3 is TGTGCCAGCAGTTTAACTGATAGCGGATATCAAGAGACCCAGTACTTC. Protein sequence: CASSLTDSGYQETQYF.

This clonotype showed up just once. V is TRBV6-6 and J is TRBJ1-4, with TRBD1 identical over 8 bases. Germline V gene sequence: CDR1 MNHNY, CDR2 SVGAGI (reference sequence). The CDR3 is 13 amino acids. J was trimmed by 8 bases and V by 7 bases; bases with no gene match: 6. The CDR3, as DNA: TGTGCCAGCAAAGGACAGGGCGACGAAAAACTGTTTTTT. This encodes CASKGQGDEKLFF.

This clonotype has just a few counts. The V call is TRBV27, the J call TRBJ1-5; D not resolved. The CDR3 extends over 15 amino acids. Looked up from germline, CDR1 is MNHEY and CDR2 is SMNVEV (reference sequence). V was cut by 3 bases and J by 4 bases, with 13 bases left in between. DNA for the CDR3: TGTGCCAGCAGTTTCCGTGGAGGCTCTAATCAGCCCCAGCATTTT. It is translated as CASSFRGGSNQPQHF.

This clonotype showed up many times. The V call is TRBV2, the J call TRBJ1-4, with D maybe TRBD1 (5 bases). The CDR3 spans 12 residues. Trimming took 3 bases from V and 7 from J, leaving 6 bases between them. The V gene's germline CDR1 is SNHLY and CDR2 FYNNEI. This CDR3 reads CASSDRVEKLFF. The DNA of the CDR3 is TGTGCCAGCAGTGACAGGGTTGAAAAACTGTTTTTT.

This clonotype was recorded many times. The V gene is TRBV14, the J gene TRBJ2-3; D ambiguous. Germline V CDR1 and CDR2: SGHDN, FVKESK. V shed 6 bases and J shed 0 bases, with 13 bases lying between them. The CDR3 sequence is 15 residues long. CDR3 nucleotides: TGTGCCAGCAGTTCCCGGGCGTCGAGCACAGATACGCAGTATTTT. Its protein product is CASSSRASSTDTQYF.

The rearrangement links TRBV5-1 to TRBJ2-7; D remains ambiguous. The germline V and J ends were trimmed by 6 bases and 3 bases, with 19 bases remaining between them. The CDR3 runs to 15 residues. Looked up from germline, CDR1 is SGHRS and CDR2 is YFSETQ. The CDR3 here is CASTSYDWNHYEQYF. CDR3 sequence (DNA): TGCGCCAGCACCTCCTACGACTGGAACCACTACGAGCAGTACTTC.

The rearrangement links TRBV16 to TRBJ2-3, with no clear D. Trimming pared 2 bases from V and 6 bases from J, leaving 15 bases between. The CDR3 runs 15 residues. Per the germline V gene, CDR1 is KGHSY and CDR2 is FQNENV. CDR3 region: CASSQDASLLDTQYF. The CDR3 DNA is TGTGCCAGCAGCCAAGACGCGTCCCTGCTGGATACGCAGTATTTT.

This clonotype was recorded a few times. The V call is TRBV20-1, the J call TRBJ1-6; D gene uncertain. The V and J ends lost 0 bases and 15 bases respectively, with 9 bases between them. Germline-derived CDR1 and CDR2 are DFQATT and SNEGSKA (reference sequence). The CDR3 has 11 residues. The CDR3 sequence: CSARDINHLHF. Written as DNA, the CDR3 is TGCAGTGCTAGAGATATCAACCACCTCCACTTT.

The chain has TRBV6-2 or TRBV6-3 and TRBJ1-2, with D possibly matching TRBD1 (5 bases). The CDR3 is 12 residues long. Germline-derived CDR1 and CDR2 are MNHEY and SVGEGT. Trimming removed 7 bases at V and 2 bases at J, with 8 bases between. The CDR3 coding sequence is TGTGCCAGCATTGGGGCCAACTATGGCTACACCTTC. It translates to CASIGANYGYTF.

The sample holds a few counts of this clonotype. This chain uses TRBV6-5 with TRBJ2-3; D is undetermined. The V gene's germline CDR1 is MNHEY and CDR2 SVGAGI. V was clipped by 0 bases and J by 0 bases, with 10 bases between them. The CDR3 contains 16 residues. The CDR3 is CASSYSRSTSTDTQYF. The CDR3 bases are TGTGCCAGCAGTTACTCGCGATCCACTAGCACAGATACGCAGTATTTT.

This clonotype appeared a few times. The rearrangement uses TRBV5-1 and TRBJ2-1; D ambiguous. CDR1 and CDR2 (germline): SGHRS, YFSETQ. V dropped 3 bases and J dropped 6 bases, with 13 bases sitting between them. This CDR3 contains 14 residues. Here the CDR3 DNA reads TGCGCCAGCAGCTGGAACGTTGCGGCCAATGAGCAGTTCTTC. Translating gives CASSWNVAANEQFF.

This clonotype was counted between two and nine times. This chain joins TRBV6-1 and TRBJ1-2, with 7 bases that match TRBD1. From germline, CDR1 is MNHNS and CDR2 SASEGT. V shed 8 bases, J shed 8 bases, and the junction held 8 bases outside the gene matches. The CDR3 runs 12 residues. The CDR3 protein is CASQGGFLGYTF. DNA of the CDR3: TGTGCCAGCCAGGGGGGATTTTTAGGCTACACCTTC.

This chain connects TRBV4-2 to TRBJ2-3; maybe TRBD2 (5 bases). The CDR3 runs 17 residues. Trimming cost V 1 base and J 6 bases, with 20 bases left between them. CDR1 LGHNA and CDR2 YNFKEQ come from the germline V gene. As DNA, the CDR3 is TGTGCCAGCAGCCAAGGGAAAATTGGCTCGGGGTGGGATACGCAGTATTTT. Translation gives CASSQGKIGSGWDTQYF.

The J gene is TRBJ2-7, the V gene TRBV29-1, with TRBD2 identical over 11 bases. Germline CDR1 reads SQVTM; CDR2 reads ANQGSEA. Trimming at V came to 8 bases and at J to 3 bases, leaving 6 bases not matched to a gene. The CDR3 length is 13 residues. DNA for the CDR3: TGCAGCATCAGACTAGCGGGATACTACGAGCAGTACTTC. Translation: CSIRLAGYYEQYF.